This T cell receptor (beta chain) originates from a study of type 1 regulatory T cells (dated by TCRdb to about 2021). About the full investigation: An in vitro protocol by which a Tr1-enriched, alloantigen-specific CD4 T cell product named T-allo10 was generated was characterized in the study. T-allo10 was under clinical evaluation in patients with hematological malignancies receiving allogeneic hematopoietic stem cell transplantation. Findings and caveats that apply to the study as a whole: Compared with non-Tr1 cells, Tr1 cells had a TCR repertoire that was more restricted, a finding the study read as clonal expansion induced by alloantigen.

From a lookup of the germline V gene, CDR1 and CDR2 are SGHTA and FQGNSA. The CDR3 goes from the cysteine to the phenylalanine over 15 residues. Left in the record is the CDR3 DNA by itself, 45 bases read in frame from the first base. The V end loses 1 base and the J end loses 2 bases, and a stretch of 9 bases separates them. About this clonotype: Its antigen remains unidentified. No base-level quality is on record; no much larger clone is a single base apart.

The sequencer was an Illumina MiSeq. TCRdb's own reprocessing of the public reads used fastp at Q25 and MiXCR and kept productive beta chains. A single entry per CDR3 protein holds the most common genes and DNA from its merged rows. Counted in this sample were roughly 71,000 distinct CDR3 sequences; 20% to 25% of them appeared once. Under 8.5% of the sample is taken by the ten largest. This TCR derives from a human donor in good health. The sample taken for sequencing was cultured type 1 regulatory T (Tr1) cells, either the whole culture or a sorted fraction (not recorded which). The sample's cell subset or site label is to be understood as: type 1 regulatory T cells sorted from the T-allo10 product. Recombination joined TRBV7-2 with TRBJ1-5, with TRBD1 as a weak D call on 5 bases. The nucleotides are TGTGCCAGCAGCTTAGTTACGGGGGGCAATCAGCCCCAGCATTTT. Its coded protein is CASSLVTGGNQPQHF.